Below, 24 T cell receptor beta chains from the same sample are listed, as sequenced in a study of monozygotic twins with inflammatory bowel disease. No DNA is given; TCRdb re-called the 5' RACE reads and lists each CDR3 protein once. The sample is made up of 350,000 to 550,000 distinct CDR3 sequences, and the top ten hold about 2.2% of it. Sequenced material: blood. Every receptor here comes from a human donor with ulcerative colitis or Crohn's disease, or a healthy co-twin of an affected twin (not recorded which).

CDR3 region: CASKGTGKGGTEAFF. The genes are TRBV5-4 and TRBJ1-1; TCRdb returns TRBD1, unconfirmable since there is no DNA. Germline values: CDR1 SGHNT, CDR2 YYREEE (reference sequence). CDR3 length: 15 amino acids.

V usage is TRBV20-1 and J usage is TRBJ2-7. The germline gives CDR1 DFQATT, CDR2 SNEGSKA (reference sequence). The CDR3 totals 15 residues. CDR3 residues: CSARAHSIGVGEQYF.

J is TRBJ1-2 and V is TRBV20-1. The CDR3 covers 13 residues. The germline CDR1 and CDR2 sequences are DFQATT and SNEGSKA (reference sequence). The chain's CDR3 is CSAPYTGSGGYTF.

The chain couples TRBV10-3 to TRBJ2-1; TCRdb picks TRBD2, but there is no DNA to check that call. The CDR3 extends over 16 amino acids. CDR1 ENHRY and CDR2 SYGVKD come from the germline V gene. The CDR3 loop is CAISERLAGGGSEQFF.

V usage is TRBV6-5 and J usage is TRBJ2-6. Looked up from germline, CDR1 is MNHEY and CDR2 is SVGAGI. There are 15 residues in the CDR3. CDR3 loop: CASSYLTSGANVLTF.

V usage is TRBV12-3 or TRBV12-4 and J usage is TRBJ2-3; TCRdb gives TRBD2 as the D gene, but with no DNA this cannot be confirmed. The CDR3 contains 14 residues. CDR3 sequence reads: CASIPGGPSNTQYF.

The chain is built from TRBV12-3 or TRBV12-4 and TRBJ2-3. The CDR3 length is 15 residues. The CDR3 sequence: CASSLTPSLADTQYF.

The chain joins TRBV6-4 to TRBJ2-2; the D call of TRBD1 rests on TCRdb alone, since no DNA is present to check it. CDR1 and CDR2 from the germline V gene are MRHNA and SNTAGT. The CDR3 is made up of 13 amino acids. The CDR3 loop is CASRPGEVGELFF.

The rearrangement uses TRBV9 and TRBJ1-2; no DNA is available, so the TRBD1 call from TCRdb remains unchecked. The CDR3 runs 14 residues. The germline CDR1 and CDR2 sequences are SGDLS and YYNGEE. CDR3: CASSAPRAAGGYTF.

The chain couples TRBV28 to TRBJ1-2; without DNA, the TCRdb call of TRBD1 cannot be checked. Germline V CDR1 and CDR2: MDHEN, SYDVKM. This CDR3 is 14 amino acids long. The CDR3 loop reads CASWEDSTNYGYTF.

The chain employs TRBV20-1 and TRBJ1-3; lacking DNA, the TRBD1 call made by TCRdb goes unchecked. CDR3 size: 16 residues. Germline V gene data show CDR1 as DFQATT and CDR2 as SNEGSKA (reference sequence). The CDR3 protein is CSARGGGGAAGNTIYF.

The J gene is TRBJ2-1, the V gene TRBV12-3 or TRBV12-4; TCRdb's D gene call, TRBD1, goes unchecked for lack of DNA. The CDR3 runs to 14 residues. CDR3: CASSLDRPGYEQFF.

The V gene is TRBV3-1, the J gene TRBJ2-1; TCRdb proposes TRBD2, but this gene call is untestable without DNA. The CDR3 contains 13 residues. Germline V lookup: CDR1 LGHDT, CDR2 YNNKEL (reference sequence). The CDR3 loop reads CASSQGLVTSPFF.

V and J are TRBV19 and TRBJ1-6; lacking DNA, the TRBD1 call made by TCRdb goes unchecked. The CDR3 length is 15 residues. In germline, CDR1 is LNHDA, CDR2 SQIVND (reference sequence). Here the CDR3 reads CASSGGTGGYSPLHF.

This rearrangement joins TRBV5-1 to TRBJ1-1; TCRdb designates TRBD1, a call that cannot be tested without DNA. This CDR3 is 15 amino acids long. Germline V gene lookup returns CDR1 SGHRS and CDR2 YFSETQ. CDR3 sequence: CASSWGLTGATEAFF.

V is TRBV7-2 and J is TRBJ2-1; TCRdb's D call, TRBD1, is unchecked because there is no DNA. This CDR3 comprises 14 residues. From germline, CDR1 is SGHTA and CDR2 FQGNSA. Here the CDR3 reads CASSRGQKYNEQFF.

The chain carries TRBV15 and TRBJ2-7; lacking DNA, the TRBD2 call made by TCRdb goes unchecked. From germline, CDR1 is LNHNV and CDR2 YYDKDF (reference sequence). CDR3 length equals 16 residues. CDR3 in amino acids: CATSRDLVLAGAEQYF.

The chain carries TRBV12-3 or TRBV12-4 and TRBJ2-2; TCRdb's assignment of TRBD2 cannot be checked, as there is no DNA. The CDR3 consists of 14 residues. The CDR3 reads CASTGSYSAGELFF.

The chain employs TRBV24-1 and TRBJ2-5; TCRdb outputs TRBD2, but without DNA this stays unchecked. The CDR3 has 15 amino acids. Germline values: CDR1 KGHDR, CDR2 SFDVKD. The CDR3 protein is CATSDPGGGKETQYF.

This chain uses TRBV24-1 with TRBJ2-1; checking the TCRdb D call of TRBD1 is not possible without DNA. CDR1 is KGHDR, CDR2 SFDVKD, per germline. The CDR3 covers 15 residues. This CDR3 reads CATGSGTGAYNEQFF.

The V gene is TRBV2, the J gene TRBJ2-7; TCRdb outputs TRBD1, but without DNA this stays unchecked. The CDR3 totals 16 residues. CDR1 and CDR2 from the germline V gene are SNHLY and FYNNEI. The CDR3 loop reads CASSEPPGARTYEQYF.

The chain uses TRBV5-1 and TRBJ2-3; TCRdb's D call, TRBD1, is unchecked because there is no DNA. Germline CDR1 is SGHRS and CDR2 is YFSETQ. This CDR3 spans 15 amino acids. CDR3 sequence reads: CASQLTGTTTDTQYF.

The CDR3 here is CASSRSGGPTDTQYF. The chain has TRBV5-1 and TRBJ2-3; TCRdb picks TRBD2, but there is no DNA to check that call. Germline-derived CDR1 and CDR2 are SGHRS and YFSETQ. CDR3 length equals 15 residues.

The rearrangement uses TRBV23-1 and TRBJ1-4; the TCRdb call, TRBD1, lacks DNA for checking. TRBV23-1 is identified as an open reading frame with a role that is uncertain. The CDR3 loop spans 12 amino acids. The CDR3 reads CARGGTDEKLFF.